Listed here are 10 T cell receptor beta chains from one sample, sequenced in a study of type 1 and type 2 diabetes patients (TCRdb year 2016). The listed sequencing device is Illumina MiSeq. TCRbeta CDR3 amplification used genomic DNA from the sorted T cell subsets as template. The TCRbeta CDR3 region was amplified by multiplex PCR using 30 forward and 13 reverse primers. The raw public data were reprocessed by TCRdb itself: fastp quality trimming at Q25, MiXCR clonotype calling, in-frame beta chains only. One record per CDR3 amino acid sequence lists the most common genes and DNA. Recorded for this sample are 250,000 or so distinct CDR3 sequences; 45% to 60% of them occurred a single time. Together, the top ten hold approximately 14% of the sample. The sequenced material came from peripheral blood mononuclear cells (PBMCs). The receptors come from a man in his late teens or twenties with type 2 diabetes.

This clonotype has only a few counts. The chain links TRBV7-9 to TRBJ1-2, with D hard to call. This CDR3 region has 14 residues. Germline V gene lookup returns CDR1 SEHNR and CDR2 FQNEAQ (reference sequence). V lost 3 bases to trimming and J lost 2 bases, with 10 bases between them. CDR3 protein: CASSLMQENYGYTF. CDR3 DNA: TGTGCCAGCAGCTTGATGCAGGAGAACTATGGCTACACCTTC.

The rearrangement links TRBV28 to TRBJ2-5, with TRBD2 matching over 8 bases. V shed 6 bases, J shed 4 bases, and the junction held 10 bases outside the gene matches. Looked up from germline, CDR1 is MDHEN and CDR2 is SYDVKM. CDR3 length: 15 residues. CDR3 protein: CASRGTGRGGETQYF. The CDR3 DNA is TGTGCCAGCAGGGGGACCGGGAGGGGAGGAGAGACCCAGTACTTC.

V usage is TRBV6-1 and J usage is TRBJ1-1; no clear D. Germline CDR1 is MNHNS and CDR2 is SASEGT. This CDR3 is 13 amino acids long. V lost 2 bases and J 6 bases, leaving 10 bases between the germline ends. The CDR3 sequence is CASSEQRAAEAFF. The CDR3 nucleotides are TGTGCCAGCAGTGAACAGCGGGCGGCTGAAGCTTTCTTT.

The chain employs TRBV7-8 and TRBJ1-5; 9 bases agree with TRBD1. The CDR3 covers 15 residues. With V trimmed by 3 bases and J by 3 bases, 3 bases remained unmatched. Per germline, CDR1 SGHVS and CDR2 FQNEAQ. DNA of the CDR3: TGTGCCAGCAGCTTTGGGACAGGGATCAATCAGCCCCAGCATTTT. Amino acids: CASSFGTGINQPQHF. The whole variable domain, filled in from reference TRBV7-8 and TRBJ1-5, reads GAGVSQSPRYKVAKRGQDVALRCDPISGHVSLFWYQQALGQGPEFLTYFQNEAQLDKSGLPSDRFFAERPEGSVSTLKIQRTQQEDSAVYLCASSFGTGINQPQHFGDGTRLSIL.

This clonotype came up a few times. The chain recombines TRBV19 with TRBJ1-2; a possible D gene is TRBD1 (5 bases). Germline loops: CDR1 LNHDA, CDR2 SQIVND (reference sequence). The CDR3 loop spans 11 amino acids. V lost 5 bases and J lost 7, with 8 bases in between. The CDR3 DNA sequence: TGTGCCAGTAGTGAGGGGATTGGCTACACCTTC. Encoded protein: CASSEGIGYTF.

Only a few counts were recorded for this clonotype. V and J are TRBV2 and TRBJ2-5; D is ambiguous. V lost 7 bases and J 13 bases, leaving 13 bases between the germline ends. Germline-derived CDR1 and CDR2 are SNHLY and FYNNEI. The CDR3 runs 10 residues. The CDR3 region has the DNA TGTGCCAGCACAATCGGACGGCCGTACTTC. Translation gives CASTIGRPYF. Drawing the rest from reference TRBV2 and TRBJ2-5, the complete variable domain is EPEVTQTPSHQVTQMGQEVILRCVPISNHLYFYWYRQILGQKVEFLVSFYNNEISEKSEIFDDQFSVERPDGSNFTLKIRSTKLEDSAMYFCASTIGRPYFGPGTRLLVL.

The V and J genes are TRBV27 and TRBJ2-7; a possible D gene is TRBD2 (5 bases). CDR3 length equals 14 residues. Trimming pared 2 bases from V and 2 bases from J, leaving 10 bases between. Germline V gene sequence: CDR1 MNHEY, CDR2 SMNVEV (reference sequence). CDR3 in amino acids: CASSLDHGTYEQYF. The CDR3 DNA reads TGTGCCAGCAGTTTAGACCACGGGACCTACGAGCAGTACTTC.

This clonotype occurred once. Its ends do not fully match the called genes, so a read error is possible. CDR3 coding DNA: TGTGCCAGCAGTTACTCATCCGGGACTAGCGTACGCACAGATACCCAGTATTTT. It yields the protein CASSYSSGTSVRTDTQYF. This chain links TRBV6-1 with TRBJ2-3; 10 bases match TRBD2. CDR1 and CDR2 from the germline V gene are MNHNS and SASEGT. The CDR3 runs to 18 residues.

This clonotype was seen only a few times. J is TRBJ2-5 and V is TRBV30; D not certain. The CDR3 length is 13 residues. Trimming cost V 2 bases and J 3 bases, with 10 bases left between them. Germline assignment: CDR1 GTSNPN and CDR2 SVGIG (reference sequence). The CDR3: CAWSWAAEETQYF. The CDR3 nucleotides are TGTGCCTGGAGTTGGGCAGCCGAAGAGACCCAGTACTTC.

This clonotype was counted between two and nine times. The V and J genes are TRBV14 and TRBJ2-7; possibly TRBD1 for D (5 bases). The germline gives CDR1 SGHDN, CDR2 FVKESK. CDR3 size: 11 residues. V lost 5 bases to trimming and J lost 4 bases, with 6 bases between them. The CDR3 DNA sequence: TGTGCCAGCAGCAAGGGGTACGAGCAGTACTTC. Translation: CASSKGYEQYF. Drawing the rest from reference TRBV14 and TRBJ2-7, the complete variable domain is EAGVTQFPSHSVIEKGQTVTLRCDPISGHDNLYWYRRVMGKEIKFLLHFVKESKQDESGMPNNRFLAERTGGTYSTLKVQPAELEDSGVYFCASSKGYEQYFGPGTRLTVT.